The 11 T cell receptor beta chains in this list originate from one sample, sequenced in a study of T cell changes during pregnancy in multiple sclerosis. Sequenced by immunoSEQ multiplex PCR; TCRdb stores in-frame clones only, minus some. The repertoire has 55,000 to 85,000 clones, approximately 94% of them found once; the top ten carry 0.5% to 0.65%. Sequenced here: peripheral blood, sampled in the third trimester of pregnancy. These receptors all come from a female donor with multiple sclerosis, enrolled in a pregnancy study.

A word on this clone: Other DNA sequences from this sample encode an identical CDR3 as well. This chain connects TRBV6-5 to TRBJ1-5, with D possibly matching TRBD1 (6 bases). V lost 0 bases, J lost 7 bases, and 10 bases lay in between. CDR3 length equals 14 residues. CDR1 is MNHEY, CDR2 SVGAGI, per germline. CDR3 sequence reads: CASSYSGGRQPQHF. The CDR3, as DNA: TGTGCCAGCAGTTACTCAGGGGGTAGACAGCCCCAGCATTTT.

The gene calls are TRBV7-9 and TRBJ2-7; 10 nucleotides match TRBD2. V lost 7 bases to trimming and J lost 7 bases; unmatched junction nucleotides: 7. The germline V gene encodes CDR1 SEHNR and CDR2 FQNEAQ (reference sequence). The CDR3 has 13 residues. The DNA of the CDR3 is TGTGCCAGCACCCTAGCGGGGGAGGTGGAGCAGTACTTC. It encodes CASTLAGEVEQYF.

The chain carries TRBV19 and TRBJ2-2, with 7 bases that match TRBD2. After removal of 7 bases from V and 6 bases from J, the junction contained 11 bases not matched to a gene. Germline lookup yields CDR1 LNHDA and CDR2 SQIVND (reference sequence). The CDR3 consists of 15 residues. CDR3 sequence reads: CASTLLWGGPGELFF. In DNA, the CDR3 is TGTGCCAGTACCCTCCTGTGGGGGGGACCCGGGGAGCTGTTTTTT.

This clone was counted a single time. The rearrangement uses TRBV6-1 and TRBJ1-2; 8 bases line up with TRBD1. J lost 4 bases, V lost 7 bases, and 5 bases had no gene match. The CDR3 runs to 13 residues. The germline V gene has CDR1 MNHNS and CDR2 SASEGT. As DNA, the CDR3 is TGTGCCAGCATGTGGCAGGGGGCCTATGGCTACACCTTC. Amino acids: CASMWQGAYGYTF.

This clone was counted a few times. The rearrangement joins TRBV7-9 to TRBJ1-1, with D maybe TRBD1 (5 bases). The V and J ends lost 7 bases and 9 bases respectively, with 18 bases between them. The CDR3 sequence is 13 residues long. Per the germline V gene, CDR1 is SEHNR and CDR2 is FQNEAQ (reference sequence). Here the CDR3 DNA reads TGTGCCAGCACTCTATCTTCGGGGGGGAAAGCTTTCTTT. Protein sequence: CASTLSSGGKAFF. The complete variable domain, with remaining parts taken from reference TRBV7-9 and TRBJ1-1, reads DTGVSQNPRHKITKRGQNVTFRCDPISEHNRLYWYRQTLGQGPEFLTYFQNEAQLEKSRLLSDRFSAERPKGSFSTLEIQRTEQGDSAMYLCASTLSSGGKAFFGQGTRLTVV.

This clone has just one count. V usage is TRBV29-1 and J usage is TRBJ1-5, with 7 nucleotides matching TRBD1. CDR1 SQVTM and CDR2 ANQGSEA come from the germline V gene. Germline trimming cut 7 bases from V and 6 bases from J; bases unmatched to any gene: 9. This CDR3 has 13 residues. DNA for the CDR3: TGCAGCGGAGGGACAGCCCCCGGTCAGCCCCAGCATTTT. Translated, it gives CSGGTAPGQPQHF.

The chain recombines TRBV18 with TRBJ1-2, with a weak D call TRBD1 (6 bases). The CDR3 consists of 16 residues. The germline CDR1 and CDR2 sequences are KGHSH and LQKENI. With 4 bases removed from V and 6 bases from J, the gap between germline ends came to 21 bases. In DNA form, the CDR3 reads TGTGCCAGCTCACAACAAACAGGGAGGGGGTCGGATGGCTACACCTTC. Its protein product is CASSQQTGRGSDGYTF.

The chain is built from TRBV7-2 and TRBJ1-4; 11 bases are shared with TRBD1. The V segment lost 0 bases and the J segment 17 bases; nucleotides outside the gene matches: 5. The CDR3 consists of 13 residues. Per germline, CDR1 SGHTA and CDR2 FQGNSA. This CDR3 is CASSLAPDRGPFF. The CDR3 DNA is TGTGCCAGCAGCTTAGCCCCGGACAGGGGGCCCTTTTTT.

The chain couples TRBV2 to TRBJ2-1; TRBD1 is a possible D gene (6 bases). The CDR3 runs 15 residues. Per germline, CDR1 SNHLY and CDR2 FYNNEI. V was clipped by 5 bases and J by 6 bases, with 17 bases between them. For the CDR3, the DNA is TGTGCCAGCAGTCGAACAGGGTCACTCATCAATGAGCAGTTCTTC. Translated: CASSRTGSLINEQFF.

This chain joins TRBV5-1 and TRBJ2-2; 12 nucleotides agree with TRBD2. This CDR3 comprises 17 residues. The germline V gene has CDR1 SGHRS and CDR2 YFSETQ. With 4 bases clipped from V and 0 bases from J, the junction kept 4 bases outside the gene matches. The CDR3 nucleotides read TGCGCCAGCAGCCGGACTAGCGGGGCAGCGAACACCGGGGAGCTGTTTTTT. It translates to CASSRTSGAANTGELFF.

The V and J genes are TRBV9 and TRBJ2-7; 9 bases map to TRBD2. The V and J ends lost 1 base and 0 bases, in that order; junction bases with no gene match: 2. Germline V gives CDR1 SGDLS, CDR2 YYNGEE. The CDR3 is 15 amino acids. CDR3 sequence: CASSVSSGVSYEQYF. The CDR3 nucleotides are TGTGCCAGCAGCGTATCTAGCGGGGTCTCCTACGAGCAGTACTTC.